This TCR beta chain was identified during a study of T-cell memory formation after mild COVID-19. Study-wide background: The TCR clusters were mostly specific to one donor. General study results and limits: CD4+ contracting clones were found mainly in CM and EM, and CD8+ ones in EMRA.

The trim removed 7 bases at V and 6 bases at J, leaving 9 bases unmatched. The CDR3 consists of 15 residues. The germline CDR1 and CDR2 sequences are MNHEY and SVGEGT. This clonotype has a count of ten or more. Its antigen is unidentified. From the 5' RACE reads, TCRdb called clonotypes with MiXCR, one entry per CDR3 protein. The repertoire holds fewer than 75,000 distinct CDR3 sequences, with less than 15% as singletons. V gene TRBV6-2 or TRBV6-3 combines with J gene TRBJ2-3; 11 nucleotides match TRBD2. The sequencing sample was made of PBMCs or a T cell subset sorted from them (not recorded which). This clonotype originated in a man between 18 and 35 years old who had mild COVID-19 (a few samples of this study predate the infection). Cell type and time point are not known. In nucleotides, the CDR3 is TGTGCCAGCACCCGACTAGCGGGGTTGAGGGATACGCAGTATTTT. Protein product: CASTRLAGLRDTQYF.